This T cell receptor beta chain is from a study of cytomegalovirus exposure and HLA in healthy donors. General study results and limits: It was 164 TCR beta chains that were listed as cytomegalovirus-associated. The classifier reportedly diagnosed cytomegalovirus status with high specificity and sensitivity. DRB1 showed the most TCR associations and HLA-C the fewest in a later analysis, as rates varied by HLA locus. Sequencing likely generated an artifact that appeared as a cluster of highly shared sequence variants.

Of note for this clone: The antigen is undetermined.

Primers for the PCR totalled 60 Vbeta and 13 Jbeta. Data came from immunoSEQ multiplex PCR; TCRdb stores just in-frame clones and leaves some out. Recorded for this sample: 140,000 to 150,000 clones. Germline V CDR1 and CDR2: MNHEY, SVGAGI. The CDR3 is 15 amino acids. Trimming at V came to 6 bases and at J to 1 base, leaving 6 bases not matched to a gene. The source is a woman in her forties or fifties in good health and CMV-seronegative. The chain has TRBV6-5 and TRBJ1-1; TRBD1 matches at 9 bases. Specimen: PBMCs. The CDR3 DNA follows: TGTGCCAGCAGAAAGCTGGGACAGGGGAACACTGAAGCTTTCTTT. It is translated as CASRKLGQGNTEAFF.